This T cell receptor beta chain was recorded in a study of CD8 T cells in Susac syndrome. The CDR3 is 14 amino acids. Deletions cut 0 bases from V and 3 bases from J, with 5 bases between. The germline V gene has CDR1 MNHEY and CDR2 SVGEGT. RNA in amounts of about 0.5 to 1 ug was reverse transcribed with random hexamers. Each CDR3 protein gets one entry after TCRdb re-called the immunoSEQ multiplex PCR reads with MiXCR. The sample has about 130,000 distinct CDR3 sequences; around nine tenths are singletons. The clonotype was recovered from a human donor with multiple sclerosis. The specimen sequenced was CD8+ T cells from PBMCs. The V gene is TRBV6-2 or TRBV6-3, the J gene TRBJ2-2, with no clear D. DNA of the CDR3: TGTGCCAGCAGTTACTCGAGCGACACCGGGGAGCTGTTTTTT. Residues: CASSYSSDTGELFF.